This T cell receptor beta chain was sequenced during a study of blood T cell repertoires in COVID-19. The method was immunoSEQ multiplex PCR; TCRdb's version includes in-frame clones alone and lacks a portion of them. The table lists some 220,000 clones, almost 85% of them singletons. The CDR3 contains 14 residues. Germline-derived CDR1 and CDR2 are SGHVS and FQNEAQ. Worth noting for this clone: Its ends do not fully match the called genes, so a read error is possible.

This clonotype was sampled from a middle-aged man with acute or convalescent COVID-19. The specimen was peripheral blood. This sequence joins TRBV7-8 and TRBJ2-7; D remains unclear. CDR3 protein: CASSLGLASNEQYF. As DNA, the CDR3 is TGTGCCAGCAGCTTAGGGTTAGCCTCCAACGAGCAGTACTTC.